What follows are 29 T cell receptor beta chains derived from one specimen sequenced in a study of OX40 agonist ivuxolimab in advanced cancers. Produced via immunoSEQ multiplex PCR; TCRdb's table is partial and in-frame only. The repertoire holds about 55,000 clones, with about 90% as singletons. The source material was CD4+ or CD8+ T cells sorted from blood, sampled in a trial of the OX40 agonist ivuxolimab. These receptors all come from an adult with an advanced solid tumor such as melanoma, head and neck, liver or kidney cancer.

The chain combines TRBV14 with TRBJ2-7; D gene uncertain. V was cut by 1 base and J by 3 bases, with 10 bases left in between. The V gene's germline CDR1 is SGHDN and CDR2 FVKESK. CDR3 length: 14 amino acids. The CDR3 DNA is TGTGCCAGCAGCCAAGTACTGGGCAGCTACGAGCAGTACTTC. Encoded protein: CASSQVLGSYEQYF.

This clone was detected a few times. CDR3 residues: CASIRRGLTEAFF. Written as DNA, the CDR3 is TGTGCCAGTATAAGGAGGGGGCTCACTGAAGCTTTCTTT. V and J are TRBV19 and TRBJ1-1; 7 bases are a match to TRBD1. V gave up 7 bases and J gave up 4 bases; unmatched junction bases: 6. Looked up from germline, CDR1 is LNHDA and CDR2 is SQIVND (reference sequence). There are 13 residues in the CDR3.

J is TRBJ2-1 and V is TRBV11-2, with 13 bases matching TRBD2. The CDR3 runs 17 residues. V lost 5 bases to trimming and J lost 1 base; unmatched junction nucleotides: 5. Germline V CDR1 and CDR2: SGHAT, FQNNGV. CDR3 in amino acids: CASSRTSGGSSYNEQFF. CDR3 nucleotide sequence: TGTGCCAGCAGCAGGACTAGCGGGGGCTCTTCCTACAATGAGCAGTTCTTC.

The chain carries TRBV6-1 and TRBJ2-7; TRBD1 aligns across 7 bases. CDR3 length: 15 residues. Germline lookup yields CDR1 MNHNS and CDR2 SASEGT. Trimming took 1 base from V and 2 from J; bases not matched to a gene: 5. The CDR3 sequence: CASSEEGQPTYEQYF. As DNA, the CDR3 is TGTGCCAGCAGTGAAGAGGGACAGCCTACCTACGAGCAGTACTTC.

This chain connects TRBV11-2 to TRBJ1-2; D gene ambiguous. The CDR3 consists of 17 residues. Germline V gives CDR1 SGHAT, CDR2 FQNNGV. Trimming cost V 4 bases and J 4 bases, with 22 bases left between them. The CDR3 DNA is TGTGCCAGCAGCTCATCCCGCGCAGCCGGACTTCTCTATGGCTACACCTTC. This sequence encodes CASSSSRAAGLLYGYTF.

The rearrangement uses TRBV7-3 and TRBJ2-3; 8 bases map to TRBD2. The germline CDR1 and CDR2 sequences are SGHTA and FQGTGA. There are 16 residues in the CDR3. Trimming took 3 bases from V and 1 from J; bases not matched to a gene: 6. The CDR3 DNA follows: TGTGCCAGCAGCTTGCTAAGGCGGGGGGGCACAGATACGCAGTATTTT. This sequence encodes CASSLLRRGGTDTQYF.

This chain links TRBV13 with TRBJ2-7; 7 positions agree with TRBD1. The germline CDR1 and CDR2 sequences are PRHDT and FYEKMQ (reference sequence). Trimming removed 2 bases from V and 2 bases from J; junction bases left unmatched: 3. CDR3 length: 14 residues. This CDR3 reads CASSLRTGTYEQYF. The CDR3 DNA reads TGTGCCAGCAGCTTACGGACAGGAACCTACGAGCAGTACTTC. The full variable domain, its missing parts supplied by reference TRBV13 and TRBJ2-7, is AAGVIQSPRHLIKEKRETATLKCYPIPRHDTVYWYQQGPGQDPQFLISFYEKMQSDKGSIPDRFSAQQFSDYHSELNMSSLELGDSALYFCASSLRTGTYEQYFGPGTRLTVT.

The chain links TRBV19 to TRBJ1-5; tentatively, D is TRBD1 (5 bases). With 3 bases removed from V and 1 base from J, the gap between germline ends came to 10 bases. Looked up from germline, CDR1 is LNHDA and CDR2 is SQIVND (reference sequence). The CDR3 length is 15 residues. CDR3 amino acids: CASSIRDDSNQPQHF. CDR3 in DNA: TGTGCCAGTAGTATCCGGGACGACAGCAATCAGCCCCAGCATTTT.

This chain connects TRBV4-2 to TRBJ2-3, with D perhaps given as TRBD1 or TRBD2 (6 bases each). The CDR3 has 17 amino acids. The V gene lost 4 bases and the J gene lost 2 bases, with 19 bases spanning the gap. The germline gives CDR1 LGHNA, CDR2 YNFKEQ. CDR3 loop: CASSPIIGGIVTDTQYF. In DNA, the CDR3 is TGTGCCAGCAGCCCGATAATAGGGGGGATTGTCACAGATACGCAGTATTTT.

Regarding this clone: Additional DNA sequences in this sample encode the identical CDR3. The V call is TRBV9, the J call TRBJ2-7; 7 bases agree with TRBD1. Trimming removed 2 bases from V and 3 bases from J; junction bases left unmatched: 5. Per the germline V gene, CDR1 is SGDLS and CDR2 is YYNGEE. The CDR3 covers 14 residues. CDR3 in amino acids: CASSVAGGGYEQYF. The CDR3 DNA sequence: TGTGCCAGCAGCGTCGCAGGGGGTGGCTACGAGCAGTACTTC.

This rearrangement joins TRBV9 to TRBJ1-2, with 7 bases identical to TRBD1. Per germline, CDR1 SGDLS and CDR2 YYNGEE. The CDR3 totals 15 residues. Trimming at V came to 3 bases and at J to 7 bases, leaving 12 bases not matched to a gene. CDR3 protein: CASSGPTGEVVGYTF. The CDR3, as DNA: TGTGCCAGCAGCGGCCCCACAGGGGAGGTTGTTGGCTACACCTTC.

The chain has TRBV13 and TRBJ1-4; 8 bases are a match to TRBD1. The CDR3 totals 15 residues. Germline V gene lookup returns CDR1 PRHDT and CDR2 FYEKMQ (reference sequence). V shed 4 bases and J 13 bases; nucleotides not matched to a gene: 14. The CDR3 reads CASSSTGTGKRRLFF. DNA for the CDR3: TGTGCCAGCAGCTCCACCGGGACAGGCAAAAGGAGACTGTTTTTT.

The chain is built from TRBV4-1 and TRBJ2-7, with D tentatively TRBD2 (5 bases). The CDR3 runs 15 residues. Germline V lookup: CDR1 MGHRA, CDR2 YSYEKL. Trimming removed 1 base from V and 0 bases from J, with 10 bases in between. The CDR3 spells CASSQAIGSSYEQYF. CDR3 in DNA: TGCGCCAGCAGCCAAGCGATAGGGAGCTCCTACGAGCAGTACTTC.

The chain couples TRBV11-2 to TRBJ2-7; D is ambiguous. V gave up 4 bases and J gave up 7 bases, with 11 bases separating them. The CDR3 spans 12 residues. Germline CDR1 is SGHAT and CDR2 is FQNNGV. This chain's CDR3 is CASSSAQQEQYF. As DNA, the CDR3 is TGTGCCAGCAGCTCGGCCCAGCAAGAGCAGTACTTC.

This CDR3 reads CSVVGARRAGTEAFF. CDR3 DNA: TGCAGCGTTGTCGGTGCCCGCCGCGCCGGCACTGAAGCTTTCTTT. The chain links TRBV29-1 to TRBJ1-1; D is unresolved. Germline-derived CDR1 and CDR2 are SQVTM and ANQGSEA. CDR3 length: 15 amino acids. Trimming left V 4 bases short and J 4 bases short, with 19 bases between.

J is TRBJ1-1 and V is TRBV13, with D perhaps TRBD1 (5 bases). CDR3 length: 15 residues. Germline loops: CDR1 PRHDT, CDR2 FYEKMQ (reference sequence). The V and J ends lost 5 bases and 7 bases respectively, with 20 bases between them. The CDR3 loop reads CASSHRGGESSEAFF. DNA of the CDR3: TGTGCCAGCAGCCACCGGGGGGGTGAAAGTAGTGAAGCTTTCTTT.

This clone was observed once. The V call is TRBV2, the J call TRBJ2-6; D remains ambiguous. Deletions cut 7 bases from V and 2 bases from J, with 15 bases between. The CDR3 runs to 16 residues. The V gene's germline CDR1 is SNHLY and CDR2 FYNNEI. CDR3 bases: TGTGCCAGCAATCCGTGGCCCAATACTGGGGCCAACGTCCTGACTTTC. This codes for CASNPWPNTGANVLTF.

V is TRBV6-5 and J is TRBJ2-3; TRBD2 might be the D (5 bases). The length of the CDR3 is 14 residues. Germline V lookup: CDR1 MNHEY, CDR2 SVGAGI. Trimming left V 5 bases short and J 6 bases short, with 15 bases between. As DNA, the CDR3 is TGTGCCAGCAGTGACACTAGGGCCGGGGATACGCAGTATTTT. Translation: CASSDTRAGDTQYF.

The chain has TRBV6-1 and TRBJ2-7; weak D call: TRBD1 (6 bases). Germline assignment: CDR1 MNHNS and CDR2 SASEGT. CDR3 length equals 14 residues. V gave up 4 bases and J gave up 5 bases, with 15 bases separating them. In nucleotides, the CDR3 is TGTGCCAGCAGTGGAACAGGGTGGTCGGACGAGCAGTACTTC. This translates into CASSGTGWSDEQYF.

This chain uses TRBV6-5 with TRBJ1-2; D call uncertain. The CDR3 loop spans 14 amino acids. CDR1 and CDR2 from the germline V gene are MNHEY and SVGAGI. V was pared by 0 bases and J by 5 bases, with 10 bases between. The CDR3 protein is CASSYSESLYGYTF. The CDR3 DNA reads TGTGCCAGCAGTTACTCGGAGAGCCTATATGGCTACACCTTC.

This clone appeared a single time. The chain joins TRBV25-1 to TRBJ1-5; D is ambiguous. This CDR3 has 13 residues. Trimming removed 3 bases from V and 7 bases from J, with 10 bases in between. Germline V lookup: CDR1 MGHDK, CDR2 SYGVNS. This chain's CDR3 is CASSEPHGQPQHF. As DNA, the CDR3 is TGTGCCAGCAGTGAGCCCCACGGGCAGCCCCAGCATTTT.

The chain employs TRBV13 and TRBJ1-4; no clear D gene. CDR3 length: 13 amino acids. CDR1 PRHDT and CDR2 FYEKMQ come from the germline V gene (reference sequence). Trimming took 5 bases from V and 8 from J, leaving 12 bases between them. CDR3 amino acids: CASSPRRSEKLFF. CDR3 bases: TGTGCCAGCAGCCCCCGACGGAGCGAAAAACTGTTTTTT. The variable domain in full, with the rest retrieved from reference TRBV13 and TRBJ1-4, is AAGVIQSPRHLIKEKRETATLKCYPIPRHDTVYWYQQGPGQDPQFLISFYEKMQSDKGSIPDRFSAQQFSDYHSELNMSSLELGDSALYFCASSPRRSEKLFFGSGTQLSVL.

V and J are TRBV4-2 and TRBJ1-1; D not resolved. The V gene lost 1 base and the J gene lost 2 bases, with 14 bases spanning the gap. The CDR3 has 16 residues. CDR1 and CDR2 (germline): LGHNA, YNFKEQ. The DNA of the CDR3 is TGTGCCAGCAGCCAAGCACTTTCAACACCAAACACTGAAGCTTTCTTT. It yields the protein CASSQALSTPNTEAFF.

This chain joins TRBV4-1 and TRBJ2-7; D not certain. Trimming took 6 bases from V and 0 from J, leaving 15 bases between them. CDR3 length equals 15 residues. Germline V gives CDR1 MGHRA, CDR2 YSYEKL. The CDR3 here is CASSSRISTSYEQYF. In nucleotides, the CDR3 is TGCGCCAGCAGTTCCCGGATCTCCACCTCCTACGAGCAGTACTTC.

V and J are TRBV11-2 and TRBJ1-2, with D uncertain. CDR1 and CDR2 (germline): SGHAT, FQNNGV. V dropped 1 base and J dropped 3 bases, with 12 bases sitting between them. The CDR3 extends over 15 amino acids. The CDR3, as DNA: TGTGCCAGCAGCTTAGCCCCTGGACGGGACTATGGCTACACCTTC. Encoded protein: CASSLAPGRDYGYTF.

This chain connects TRBV5-5 to TRBJ1-5, with 8 bases that match TRBD1. The V gene's germline CDR1 is SGHKS and CDR2 YYEKEE (reference sequence). This CDR3 region has 19 residues. V lost 5 bases and J lost 1; bases outside the gene matches: 17. The DNA of the CDR3 is TGTGCCAGCAGACGAAAACCGGGACAGGAGGGATTGAGCAATCAGCCCCAGCATTTT. It codes for CASRRKPGQEGLSNQPQHF.

The chain joins TRBV7-3 to TRBJ2-3; TRBD2 agrees at 7 bases. The CDR3 contains 18 residues. V trimming: 2 bases; J trimming: 2 bases; junction bases outside the gene matches: 13. Germline CDR1 SGHTA, CDR2 FQGTGA. CDR3 sequence reads: CASSLAPGLAVNTDTQYF. The DNA of the CDR3 is TGTGCCAGCAGCTTAGCCCCTGGGCTAGCGGTGAACACAGATACGCAGTATTTT.

V usage is TRBV14 and J usage is TRBJ1-2; D may be TRBD1 (5 bases). The CDR3 contains 13 residues. Trimming took 1 base from V and 4 from J, leaving 7 bases between them. Germline CDR1 and CDR2: SGHDN and FVKESK. CDR3 bases: TGTGCCAGCAGCCAAGGACAGCTCTATGGCTACACCTTC. This translates into CASSQGQLYGYTF. Full variable domain (remainder filled in from reference TRBV14 and TRBJ1-2): EAGVTQFPSHSVIEKGQTVTLRCDPISGHDNLYWYRRVMGKEIKFLLHFVKESKQDESGMPNNRFLAERTGGTYSTLKVQPAELEDSGVYFCASSQGQLYGYTFGSGTRLTVV.

The CDR3 region is CASSPDRTYEQYF. DNA for the CDR3: TGTGCCAGCAGCCCGGACAGAACCTACGAGCAGTACTTC. The chain employs TRBV5-6 and TRBJ2-7; TRBD1 might be the D (6 bases). V was trimmed by 4 bases and J by 2 bases, leaving 10 bases between them. Germline CDR1 reads SGHDT; CDR2 reads YYEEEE. The CDR3 consists of 13 residues.